The rows below give T cell receptor beta chains drawn from one sample of a study of shared T cell receptors in the human thymus. Sequencing used immunoSEQ multiplex PCR; TCRdb keeps in-frame clones, though not all of them. This sample has roughly 710,000 clones; 80% to 90% occur once, and the top ten carry around 0.0099%. These data also featured in a second study, about human thymus T cells.

Sequences were obtained from thymocytes. The receptors originated from a girl less than two years old with a congenital heart defect. CDR3s include the opening cysteine and the closing phenylalanine or tryptophan. The D gene is left open where the match is weak. Some rows mark clone size as missing; the rest say once, few, many or name a class of expanded clone.

J | size | D | V | CDR3 | DNA
TRBJ2-3 | - | TRBD2 | TRBV5-1 | CASSLVGTTQISNTDTQYF | TGCGCCAGCAGCTTGGTAGGGACTACCCAAATCTCAAACACAGATACGCAGTATTTT
TRBJ1-1 | once | TRBD1 | TRBV9 | CASSGGTGGSKTEAFF | TGTGCCAGCAGCGGGGGGACAGGGGGGAGTAAGACTGAAGCTTTCTTT
TRBJ1-3 | - | - | TRBV9 | CASSPRGGDLSGNTIYF | TGTGCCAGCAGCCCTAGGGGAGGGGATCTCTCTGGAAACACCATATATTTT
TRBJ2-1 | - | - | TRBV6-6 | CASSYGGIRRGEQFF | TGTGCCAGCAGTTACGGGGGGATTAGGCGGGGTGAGCAGTTCTTC
TRBJ1-6 | - | TRBD1 | TRBV27 | CASSGRDRGFPYNSPLHF | TGTGCCAGCAGTGGGCGGGACAGGGGATTCCCCTATAATTCACCCCTCCACTTT
TRBJ1-5 | once | - | TRBV2 | CASSEKYRRGGNQPQHF | TGTGCCAGCAGTGAAAAGTATAGGCGGGGCGGCAATCAGCCCCAGCATTTT
TRBJ2-5 | - | TRBD1 | TRBV6-1 | CASSDRTIGQGGETQYF | TGTGCCAGCAGTGATCGAACTATCGGACAGGGGGGAGAGACCCAGTACTTC
TRBJ1-1 | - | TRBD1 | TRBV12-5 | CASGLDPTGARAFF | TGTGCTAGTGGTTTGGATCCGACAGGGGCGAGGGCTTTCTTT
TRBJ1-5 | - | - | TRBV6-1 | CASSEAIYSGRIHQPQHF | TGTGCCAGCAGTGAAGCGATTTATTCAGGGAGGATTCATCAGCCCCAGCATTTT
TRBJ2-2 | - | TRBD1 | TRBV9 | CASSVDGQDIGELFF | TGTGCCAGCAGCGTAGATGGACAGGACATTGGGGAGCTGTTTTTT
TRBJ2-3 | - | - | TRBV5-6 | CASSLAADTQYF | TGTGCCAGCAGCTTGGCTGCAGATACGCAGTATTTT